One TCR beta chain is described in this entry. Researchers ran the PCR with 60 Vbeta and 13 Jbeta primers. The method was immunoSEQ multiplex PCR; TCRdb's version includes in-frame clones alone and lacks a portion of them. The table lists 120,000 or so clones, approximately 78% of them singletons. These data are taken from a study of cytomegalovirus exposure and HLA in healthy donors. Study-level background: T cells numbering around 190 million yielded roughly 120 million unique TCR beta sequences in an earlier analysis.

The sequencing sample was made of PBMCs. This TCR came from a man aged 40-55 years in good health and CMV-seronegative.

The CDR3, as DNA: TGTGCCAGCAGCCAAGAAGCGTCGGGACTAGAACCTATTCTAGGCACAGATACGCAGTATTTT. Residues: CASSQEASGLEPILGTDTQYF. The rearrangement uses TRBV4-2 and TRBJ2-3; 8 bases agree with TRBD2. With V trimmed by 0 bases and J by 1 base, 18 bases remained unmatched. The CDR3 sequence is 21 residues long. In germline, CDR1 is LGHNA, CDR2 YNFKEQ.